This T cell receptor beta chain stems from a study of cytomegalovirus exposure and HLA in healthy donors. Points from the study as a whole: A later analysis showed HLA-associated TCR beta chains outstripping equally common others in clonal expansion. CMV serostatus was the sole immune exposure information available.

The table lists this clone with a count of one. No antigen is known for it. It was healthy bone marrow donors who served as donors. Primers included in the PCR were 60 Vbeta and 13 Jbeta primers. Data came from immunoSEQ multiplex PCR; TCRdb stores just in-frame clones and leaves some out. The sample records about 150,000 clones, around 84% being singletons. The sequence was collected from a woman between 40 and 55 years old in good health and CMV-seropositive. The material sequenced was PBMCs.

The CDR3 nucleotides read TGTGCCAGCAGCGTCTCCCCGGGGACTAGCGATGAGCAGTTCTTC. Protein product: CASSVSPGTSDEQFF. V is TRBV9 and J is TRBJ2-1, with 10 bases aligning to TRBD2. CDR3 length: 15 amino acids. V trimming: 2 bases; J trimming: 8 bases; junction bases outside the gene matches: 7. Germline assignment: CDR1 SGDLS and CDR2 YYNGEE.